This T cell receptor beta chain originates from a study of T cells expressing NK-cell markers. Study summary: There were seven HCMV-seropositive donors and one seronegative donor among the eight sequenced. Study observations and caveats: These same clonotypes (in a few donors) also led the CD3+CD56-NKG2C+ fraction.

Production of TCR beta cDNA relied on 5'RACE template switching with UMIs. TCRdb re-called the 5' RACE reads and shows each CDR3 protein once, DNA omitted. This listing includes over 100,000 distinct CDR3 sequences. Comment on this clonotype: Its antigen is not identified.

The CDR3 extends over 17 amino acids. Looked up from germline, CDR1 is DFQATT and CDR2 is SNEGSKA (reference sequence). This receptor was identified in a woman between 18 and 70 years old in good health. The chain couples TRBV20-1 to TRBJ1-4; TCRdb calls TRBD1, which cannot be checked without DNA. The specimen sequenced was blood T cells: a sorted CD56 or NKG2C T cell subset, CD4+ or CD8+ T cells, or bulk PBMC T cells (not recorded which). CDR3: CSAREEMAGTAQGKLFF.